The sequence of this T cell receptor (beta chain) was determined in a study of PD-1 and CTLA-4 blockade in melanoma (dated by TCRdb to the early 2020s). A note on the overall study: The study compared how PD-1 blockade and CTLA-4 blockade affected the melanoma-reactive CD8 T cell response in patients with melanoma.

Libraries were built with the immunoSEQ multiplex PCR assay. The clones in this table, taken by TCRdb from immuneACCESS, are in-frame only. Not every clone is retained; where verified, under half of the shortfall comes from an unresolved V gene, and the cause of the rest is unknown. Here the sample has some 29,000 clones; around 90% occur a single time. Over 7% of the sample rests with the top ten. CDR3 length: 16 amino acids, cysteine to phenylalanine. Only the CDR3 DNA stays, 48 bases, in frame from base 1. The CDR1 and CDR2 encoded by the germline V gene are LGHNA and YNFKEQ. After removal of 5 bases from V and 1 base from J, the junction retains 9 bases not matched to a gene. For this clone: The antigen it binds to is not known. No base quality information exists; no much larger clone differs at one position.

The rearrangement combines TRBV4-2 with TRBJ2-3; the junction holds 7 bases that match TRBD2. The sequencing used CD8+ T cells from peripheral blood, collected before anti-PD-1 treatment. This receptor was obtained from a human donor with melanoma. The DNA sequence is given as TGTGCCAGCAGCAAGACAAGCGGGGATGGCACAGATACGCAGTATTTT. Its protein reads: CASSKTSGDGTDTQYF.